This T cell receptor (beta chain) was identified in a study of blood T cell repertoires in COVID-19. Whole-study context: There were acute and convalescent COVID-19 samples, and they came from the United States, Italy and Spain. T cells, B-cell-depleted T cells, or PBMCs provided the cDNA or gDNA that served as material.

This CDR3 is 14 amino acids long. Germline CDR1 reads SNHLY; CDR2 reads FYNNEI. V was cut by 6 bases and J by 1 base, with 10 bases left in between. In the source study's methods: Estimation of nucleated cell counts relied on the amplification of reference gene primers. Only in-frame clones appear in the TCRdb table, and some are missing; sequencing was by immunoSEQ multiplex PCR. That table furnishes V, J and clone size, whereas the DNA furnished D and trimming. The table lists around 200,000 clones, 75% to 90% of them singletons, with over 2.5% in the top ten. The rearrangement joins TRBV2 to TRBJ2-4; D unresolved. The clonotype comes from a man between 60 and 70 years old with acute or convalescent COVID-19. The source material was peripheral blood. CDR3 DNA: TGTGCCAGCAGGCCCGACGGGGCCAAAAACATTCAGTACTTC. Amino acid sequence: CASRPDGAKNIQYF. Based on the CDR3 plus reference TRBV2 and TRBJ2-4, the full variable domain is EPEVTQTPSHQVTQMGQEVILRCVPISNHLYFYWYRQILGQKVEFLVSFYNNEISEKSEIFDDQFSVERPDGSNFTLKIRSTKLEDSAMYFCASRPDGAKNIQYFGAGTRLSVL.